A selection of T cell receptor beta chains follows, all from one sample in a study of type 1 and type 2 diabetes patients. TCRdb called the multiplex PCR reads again in MiXCR, with one record for every CDR3 protein. The sample lists about 270,000 distinct CDR3 sequences; around 50% were seen once. Specimen: peripheral blood mononuclear cells (PBMCs). These receptors were obtained from a man aged 18 to 30 with type 2 diabetes. CDR3s include the opening cysteine and the closing phenylalanine or tryptophan. Fields, in order: clone size, V gene, D gene, J gene, CDR3 protein, CDR3 DNA. The D gene is left open where the match is weak. The listing skips clone size in some rows; elsewhere it reads once, few, many or a size class.

NA	TRBV12-5	TRBD1	TRBJ1-2	CASALDRGRGGYTF	TGTGCTAGTGCCCTGGACAGGGGGCGGGGAGGCTACACCTTC
few	TRBV6-6	NA	TRBJ2-7	CASSYGRPLIYEQYF	TGTGCCAGCAGTTACGGTCGCCCGCTAATATACGAGCAGTACTTC
NA	TRBV19	NA	TRBJ1-2	CASSAPPDGIYGYTF	TGTGCCAGTAGTGCCCCCCCCGACGGGATCTATGGCTACACCTTC
NA	TRBV7-9	NA	TRBJ1-4	CASSLVSGPSNEKLFF	TGTGCCAGCAGCTTAGTATCAGGGCCGTCTAATGAAAAACTGTTTTTT
NA	TRBV7-6	TRBD1	TRBJ1-5	CASSGTGAHNQPQHF	TGTGCCAGCAGCGGGACAGGGGCACACAATCAGCCCCAGCATTTT
many	TRBV25-1	NA	TRBJ2-2	CASSERGTGELFF	TGTGCCAGCAGTGAACGAGGGACCGGGGAGCTGTTTTTT
many	TRBV15	NA	TRBJ2-1	CATSRERYEQFF	TGTGCCACCAGCAGAGAGAGGTATGAGCAGTTCTTC
once	TRBV18	NA	TRBJ2-6	CASSQQVSSGANVLTF	TGTGCCAGCTCACAACAGGTGAGCTCTGGGGCCAACGTCCTGACTTTC
NA	TRBV10-1	NA	TRBJ2-1	CASSEPGAVEQFF	TGCGCCAGCAGTGAGCCAGGGGCTGTTGAGCAGTTCTTC
NA	TRBV19	NA	TRBJ1-1	CASSMYQGNTEAFF	TGTGCCAGTAGTATGTACCAGGGGAACACTGAAGCTTTCTTT
NA	TRBV20-1	TRBD2	TRBJ2-3	CSARRPSGGTDTQYF	TGCAGTGCTAGACGGCCTAGCGGGGGCACAGATACGCAGTATTTT
few	TRBV20-1	NA	TRBJ1-2	CSARDPVGKYLYGYTF	TGCAGTGCTAGAGATCCGGTTGGGAAGTACCTCTATGGCTACACCTTC
NA	TRBV7-2	NA	TRBJ1-2	CASSLGWGSYGYTF	TGTGCCAGCAGCTTAGGTTGGGGATCTTATGGCTACACCTTC
few	TRBV5-1	TRBD1	TRBJ2-7	CASSSRQGAYEQYF	TGCGCCAGCAGTTCAAGACAGGGGGCCTACGAGCAGTACTTC
NA	TRBV19	NA	TRBJ1-1	CASSIDKRNTEAFF	TGTGCCAGTAGTATTGACAAGAGGAACACTGAAGCTTTCTTT
NA	TRBV7-2	TRBD1	TRBJ1-2	CASSLSGQPTTNYGYTF	TGTGCCAGCAGTCTTTCGGGACAGCCAACTACTAACTATGGCTACACCTTC
NA	TRBV7-2	TRBD2	TRBJ2-5	CASRPTSGTSETQYF	TGTGCCAGCAGACCGACTAGCGGGACCTCAGAGACCCAGTACTTC
few	TRBV6-5	NA	TRBJ1-2	CASRYQWSYGYTF	TGTGCCAGCAGGTATCAGTGGTCCTATGGCTACACCTTC
NA	TRBV7-2	NA	TRBJ1-4	CASSPRNEKLFF	TGTGCCAGCAGCCCCCGTAATGAAAAACTGTTTTTT
NA	TRBV19	NA	TRBJ1-1	CASSIGPLPSGLVTEAFF	TGTGCCAGTAGTATCGGGCCACTTCCATCTGGGTTGGTCACTGAAGCTTTCTTT
NA	TRBV5-5	TRBD1	TRBJ1-2	CASSEPGTGRGYTF	TGTGCCAGCAGCGAACCCGGGACAGGGCGAGGCTACACCTTC
few	TRBV6-5	NA	TRBJ1-1	CASSWPPAMNTEAFF	TGTGCCAGCAGTTGGCCACCGGCAATGAACACTGAAGCTTTCTTT
NA	TRBV12-3/TRBV12-4	TRBD2	TRBJ2-2	CASSPGGSLAGELFF	TGTGCCAGCAGTCCCGGCGGGAGTTTGGCCGGGGAGCTGTTTTTT
NA	TRBV10-3	TRBD1	TRBJ1-5	CATSPGAPGTGSQPQHF	TGTGCCACCAGTCCTGGGGCACCCGGGACAGGGAGTCAGCCCCAGCATTTT
once	TRBV19	TRBD1	TRBJ2-6	CASRGQALSGANILTF	TGTGCCAGTAGAGGACAGGCCCTCTCTGGGGCCAACATCCTGACTTTC
NA	TRBV2	NA	TRBJ2-7	CASSPSANYEQYF	TGTGCCAGCAGTCCTAGCGCTAACTACGAGCAGTACTTC
NA	TRBV15	NA	TRBJ2-7	CATRERGEGPIGVQYF	TGTGCCACCAGAGAACGGGGTGAGGGCCCTATTGGGGTGCAGTACTTC
NA	TRBV10-3	NA	TRBJ2-7	CAVSSKGTFHEQYF	TGTGCCGTCAGCTCTAAGGGGACTTTCCACGAGCAGTACTTC
NA	TRBV7-9	TRBD2	TRBJ2-3	CASSPSGGAADTQYF	TGTGCCAGCAGCCCAAGCGGGGGGGCAGCAGATACGCAGTATTTT
NA	TRBV28	NA	TRBJ1-1	CASSLEDEAFF	TGTGCCAGCAGTTTAGAGGATGAAGCTTTCTTT
NA	TRBV10-1	NA	TRBJ2-3	CASSESSGTDTQYF	TGCGCCAGCAGTGAGTCGTCTGGCACAGATACGCAGTATTTT
NA	TRBV20-1	NA	TRBJ1-1	CSASPRLNTEAFF	TGCAGTGCTAGTCCGAGGTTGAACACTGAAGCTTTCTTT
NA	TRBV10-3	NA	TRBJ1-2	CASRAAIRSYGYTF	TGTGCCAGCCGGGCCGCAATACGCTCCTATGGCTACACCTTC